This entry lists 21 T cell receptor beta chains sequenced from one sample in a study of T cell changes during pregnancy in multiple sclerosis. This table comes from immunoSEQ multiplex PCR, and its TCRdb copy is limited to in-frame clones, with some not included. The sample records over 80,000 clones, 90% being singletons. The source material was peripheral blood, sampled in the second trimester of pregnancy. All receptors derive from a female donor in good health, enrolled as a control in a pregnancy study.

The V call is TRBV28, the J call TRBJ2-7; possibly TRBD1 for D (6 bases). V gave up 6 bases and J gave up 0 bases, with 12 bases separating them. The CDR3 is 14 residues long. Germline V gene lookup returns CDR1 MDHEN and CDR2 SYDVKM. CDR3 coding DNA: TGTGCCAGCAGCCCAGGACAGAGCTCCTACGAGCAGTACTTC. The encoded protein is CASSPGQSSYEQYF.

V gene TRBV4-1 combines with J gene TRBJ1-5; TRBD1 agrees at 8 bases. Germline V CDR1 and CDR2: MGHRA, YSYEKL. The V gene end was trimmed by 0 bases and the J gene end by 4 bases; junction bases not matched to a gene: 5. The CDR3 totals 16 residues. The CDR3 region is CASSQDRGLANQPQHF. In DNA form, the CDR3 reads TGCGCCAGCAGCCAAGACAGGGGGCTCGCAAATCAGCCCCAGCATTTT.

V is TRBV6-5 and J is TRBJ2-1; D might be TRBD1 (5 bases). CDR1 and CDR2 (germline): MNHEY, SVGAGI. CDR3 length equals 14 residues. The V end was cut by 6 bases, the J end by 9 bases, with 18 bases between. Here the CDR3 reads CASSSYQGPSEQFF. CDR3 DNA sequence: TGTGCCAGCAGCTCTTATCAGGGTCCTAGTGAGCAGTTCTTC.

The J gene is TRBJ1-1, the V gene TRBV7-9; the D is unclear. The CDR3 length is 13 residues. The germline V gene has CDR1 SEHNR and CDR2 FQNEAQ (reference sequence). V was clipped by 6 bases and J by 6 bases, with 14 bases between them. In nucleotides, the CDR3 is TGTGCCAGCAGTAATAACCAGGTGGCTGAAGCTTTCTTT. It translates to CASSNNQVAEAFF.

The chain employs TRBV11-2 and TRBJ2-1; TRBD2 agrees at 12 bases. In germline, CDR1 is SGHAT, CDR2 FQNNGV. The CDR3 contains 16 residues. The V and J ends lost 5 bases and 0 bases, in that order; junction bases with no gene match: 2. The CDR3 DNA follows: TGTGCCAGCAGCCGGACTAGCGGGAACTCCTACAATGAGCAGTTCTTC. Its protein product is CASSRTSGNSYNEQFF.

CDR3: CATSRARGTNEKLFF. Here the CDR3 DNA reads TGTGCCACCAGCAGAGCCCGCGGAACTAATGAAAAACTGTTTTTT. This chain links TRBV15 with TRBJ1-4, with D hard to call. V was clipped by 1 base and J by 1 base, with 7 bases between them. This CDR3 comprises 15 residues. Germline V gene lookup returns CDR1 LNHNV and CDR2 YYDKDF (reference sequence).

The J gene is TRBJ1-5, the V gene TRBV11-2; D is possibly TRBD1 (5 bases). From germline, CDR1 is SGHAT and CDR2 FQNNGV. The length of the CDR3 is 17 residues. With 0 bases removed from V and 4 bases from J, the gap between germline ends came to 16 bases. The CDR3 DNA sequence: TGTGCCAGCAGCTTAGATGCAGGCCCGGGGGTGAATCAGCCCCAGCATTTT. It translates to CASSLDAGPGVNQPQHF.

This clone turned up a few times. This chain connects TRBV15 to TRBJ1-1; a possible D gene is TRBD1 (6 bases). Per germline, CDR1 LNHNV and CDR2 YYDKDF (reference sequence). Trimming cost V 5 bases and J 7 bases, with 11 bases left between them. The CDR3 is made up of 12 amino acids. The CDR3 bases are TGTGCCACCAGCGGAGGGGGAGGTGAAGCTTTCTTT. Translated: CATSGGGGEAFF.

V is TRBV28 and J is TRBJ2-7; TRBD2 aligns across 11 bases. The CDR3 is made up of 14 amino acids. Per the germline V gene, CDR1 is MDHEN and CDR2 is SYDVKM. V shed 5 bases, J shed 6 bases, and the junction held 6 bases outside the gene matches. This chain's CDR3 is CASSAPGLAGEQYF. CDR3 DNA: TGTGCCAGCAGTGCCCCCGGACTAGCGGGCGAGCAGTACTTC.

The chain employs TRBV15 and TRBJ1-3; 8 nucleotides match TRBD1. Germline-derived CDR1 and CDR2 are LNHNV and YYDKDF (reference sequence). Unmatched junction bases numbered 1, after V lost 2 bases and J lost 1 base. The CDR3 is 15 residues long. The CDR3 region has the DNA TGTGCCACCAGCAGAAGACAGGGGTCTGGAAACACCATATATTTT. This translates into CATSRRQGSGNTIYF.

This sequence joins TRBV28 and TRBJ2-7, with D possibly matching TRBD1 (6 bases). The CDR3 loop spans 14 amino acids. CDR1 is MDHEN, CDR2 SYDVKM, per germline. Trimming pared 2 bases from V and 2 bases from J, leaving 10 bases between. In nucleotides, the CDR3 is TGTGCCAGCAGTTTAACAAACAGGGCCTACGAGCAGTACTTC. Amino acid sequence: CASSLTNRAYEQYF.

V gene TRBV11-2 combines with J gene TRBJ2-7, with unresolved D. The CDR3 contains 14 residues. CDR1 is SGHAT and CDR2 is FQNNGV in the germline V gene. V lost 3 bases and J lost 5, with 14 bases in between. CDR3 DNA sequence: TGTGCCAGCAGCTTTCGTTCGTATGAGGACGAGCAGTACTTC. As protein: CASSFRSYEDEQYF.

V and J are TRBV28 and TRBJ1-5; D call uncertain. The germline gives CDR1 MDHEN, CDR2 SYDVKM. The CDR3 totals 13 residues. The CDR3: CAETKQLNQPQHF. CDR3 nucleotides: TGTGCGGAAACGAAACAGCTCAATCAGCCCCAGCATTTT.

This chain links TRBV19 with TRBJ2-7; TRBD1 matches 7 bases. Germline CDR1 LNHDA, CDR2 SQIVND (reference sequence). CDR3 length: 12 residues. The V gene end was trimmed by 8 bases and the J gene end by 6 bases; junction bases not matched to a gene: 7. The CDR3 DNA is TGTGCCAGTGCAACAGGGGCGGCCGAGCAGTACTTC. Translated: CASATGAAEQYF.

The chain is built from TRBV7-9 and TRBJ1-6; D ambiguous. Trimming left V 5 bases short and J 6 bases short, with 17 bases between. Germline V gene lookup returns CDR1 SEHNR and CDR2 FQNEAQ (reference sequence). The CDR3 is made up of 16 amino acids. The CDR3 is CASSPPGEFGNSPLHF. The DNA for the CDR3 is TGTGCCAGCAGCCCGCCGGGAGAATTCGGTAATTCACCCCTCCACTTT.

This sequence joins TRBV4-2 and TRBJ1-6; D gene uncertain. Per germline, CDR1 LGHNA and CDR2 YNFKEQ. The V end was cut by 4 bases, the J end by 9 bases, with 16 bases between. The CDR3 has 15 amino acids. The CDR3 reads CASSLETSKASPLHF. The DNA for the CDR3 is TGTGCCAGCAGCCTGGAGACTTCGAAGGCTTCACCCCTCCACTTT.

This clone has only a few counts. The chain uses TRBV9 and TRBJ1-1; 7 bases map to TRBD1. The trim removed 2 bases at V and 8 bases at J, leaving 15 bases unmatched. This CDR3 region has 16 residues. Germline assignment: CDR1 SGDLS and CDR2 YYNGEE. CDR3 bases: TGTGCCAGCAGCGTTGGGGTGGGCCCGACAGGGCGAGAAGCTTTCTTT. Protein: CASSVGVGPTGREAFF.

The genes are TRBV30 and TRBJ2-7; D might be TRBD2 (5 bases). Germline CDR1 and CDR2: GTSNPN and SVGIG (reference sequence). CDR3 length equals 15 residues. The V end lost 3 bases, the J end lost 3 bases, and 18 bases lay between the germline ends. In DNA, the CDR3 is TGTGCCTGGAGCTATCTAGGCGGGCCTTACTACGAGCAGTACTTC. Its protein product is CAWSYLGGPYYEQYF. The whole variable domain, remainder taken from reference TRBV30 and TRBJ2-7, is SQTIHQWPATLVQPVGSPLSLECTVEGTSNPNLYWYRQAAGRGLQLLFYSVGIGQISSEVPQNLSASRPQDRQFILSSKKLLLSDSGFYLCAWSYLGGPYYEQYFGPGTRLTVT.

The V and J genes are TRBV6-1 and TRBJ2-7; 8 nucleotides line up with TRBD1. Per germline, CDR1 MNHNS and CDR2 SASEGT. This CDR3 is built from 15 residues. The V and J ends lost 4 bases and 3 bases, in that order; junction bases with no gene match: 8. In DNA form, the CDR3 reads TGTGCCAGCAGTGGCCCAGGACAGGGATACTACGAGCAGTACTTC. It is translated as CASSGPGQGYYEQYF.

J is TRBJ1-1 and V is TRBV19; D not resolved. Germline V gives CDR1 LNHDA, CDR2 SQIVND (reference sequence). The germline V and J ends were trimmed by 5 bases and 3 bases, with 7 bases remaining between them. The CDR3 consists of 12 residues. The CDR3 sequence is CASSLADTEAFF. CDR3 bases: TGTGCCAGTAGTTTGGCAGACACTGAAGCTTTCTTT.

This chain joins TRBV6-1 and TRBJ2-7; D is ambiguous. CDR3 length equals 10 residues. Germline CDR1 is MNHNS and CDR2 is SASEGT. V was cut by 6 bases and J by 3 bases, with 3 bases left in between. DNA for the CDR3: TGTGCCAGCAGCCGCTACGAGCAGTACTTC. It codes for CASSRYEQYF.